This entry lists 15 T cell receptor beta chains sequenced from one sample in a study of T-cell memory formation after mild COVID-19. MiXCR, applied by TCRdb to the 5' RACE reads, yields one record per CDR3 protein. The sample includes 500,000 to 550,000 distinct CDR3 sequences, just over 20% of them seen just once. The sample comprised PBMCs or a T cell subset sorted from them (not recorded which). The receptors stem from an adult woman who had mild COVID-19 (a few samples of this study predate the infection). Cell type and time point are not known.

This chain links TRBV6-5 with TRBJ2-7; TRBD1 aligns across 7 bases. CDR1 is MNHEY and CDR2 is SVGAGI in the germline V gene. The CDR3 runs to 15 residues. J lost 1 base, V lost 7 bases, and 10 bases had no gene match. CDR3 nucleotide sequence: TGTGCCAGCACCCCTTACAGGGGAAGTTCCTACGAGCAGTACTTC. It codes for CASTPYRGSSYEQYF.

In its sample, this clonotype was seen a few times. The chain carries TRBV7-9 and TRBJ2-1; weak D call: TRBD2 (6 bases). The ends were cut back, 5 bases at V and 8 bases at J, with 19 bases in the middle. Germline V lookup: CDR1 SEHNR, CDR2 FQNEAQ (reference sequence). The CDR3 runs 15 residues. In DNA form, the CDR3 reads TGTGCCAGCAGCCCGCCATCTGGGAGGCGTGATGAGCAGTTCTTC. Protein product: CASSPPSGRRDEQFF.

The chain is built from TRBV24-1 and TRBJ2-3; possibly TRBD2 for D (6 bases). Per germline, CDR1 KGHDR and CDR2 SFDVKD. This CDR3 region has 13 residues. V was clipped by 4 bases and J by 6 bases, with 10 bases between them. CDR3 loop: CATSDRTSDTQYF. Here the CDR3 DNA reads TGTGCCACCAGTGACCGTACTAGCGATACGCAGTATTTT.

The CDR3 spells CASSDPGDRYGYTF. CDR3 sequence (DNA): TGTGCCAGTAGTGACCCAGGGGATCGGTATGGCTACACCTTC. The J gene is TRBJ1-2, the V gene TRBV19, with D possibly TRBD1 on 6 matching bases. V was pared by 5 bases and J by 5 bases, with 15 bases between. This CDR3 has 14 amino acids. Germline V gives CDR1 LNHDA, CDR2 SQIVND (reference sequence).

The chain uses TRBV7-2 and TRBJ1-1; the D is unclear. CDR1 is SGHTA, CDR2 FQGNSA, per germline. V dropped 2 bases and J dropped 5 bases, with 9 bases sitting between them. CDR3 size: 13 residues. CDR3 sequence reads: CASSLPSRTEAFF. CDR3 sequence (DNA): TGTGCCAGCAGCTTACCCTCGAGGACTGAAGCTTTCTTT.

This clonotype was seen just once. CDR3 in amino acids: CASSLGGGTSGDNEQFF. CDR3 in DNA: TGTGCCAGCAGCTTAGGTGGGGGGACTAGCGGGGACAATGAGCAGTTCTTC. The chain recombines TRBV7-9 with TRBJ2-1; 13 bases agree with TRBD2. This CDR3 has 17 residues. CDR1 is SEHNR, CDR2 FQNEAQ, per germline (reference sequence). V lost 1 base and J lost 5; bases outside the gene matches: 5.

This sequence joins TRBV18 and TRBJ2-5; D gene ambiguous. CDR3 length: 13 residues. Germline CDR1 reads KGHSH; CDR2 reads LQKENI. Between the trimmed V and J ends, which lost 3 bases and 5 bases, there was a span of 10 bases. CDR3 protein: CASSPTTSETQYF. CDR3 nucleotides: TGTGCCAGCTCACCTACTACGTCGGAGACCCAGTACTTC.

This clonotype was recorded a few times. V is TRBV5-1 and J is TRBJ2-6, with D perhaps TRBD1 or TRBD2 (5 bases each). The CDR3 spans 15 residues. Looked up from germline, CDR1 is SGHRS and CDR2 is YFSETQ. V was trimmed by 0 bases and J by 4 bases, leaving 8 bases between them. The chain's CDR3 is CASSLEGTGANVLTF. The CDR3 coding sequence is TGCGCCAGCAGCTTGGAGGGGACCGGGGCCAACGTCCTGACTTTC.

The CDR3 spells CASSTNRDGYTF. CDR3 sequence (DNA): TGCGCCAGCAGCACCAACAGGGATGGCTACACCTTC. V gene TRBV5-1 combines with J gene TRBJ1-2; D possibly corresponds to TRBD1 (6 bases). Trimming took off 4 bases at V and 6 bases at J, with 10 bases between the two ends. The CDR3 sequence is 12 residues long. Germline values: CDR1 SGHRS, CDR2 YFSETQ.

This clonotype was seen a handful of times. The rearrangement uses TRBV12-3 or TRBV12-4 and TRBJ2-5; D may match TRBD1 or TRBD2 (5 bases each). This CDR3 has 17 residues. V was shortened by 6 bases and J by 0 bases, with 20 bases between the two germline ends. Here the CDR3 reads CASRPAYGTSDQETQYF. The CDR3 DNA follows: TGTGCCAGCAGACCTGCCTATGGGACGAGCGACCAAGAGACCCAGTACTTC.

V usage is TRBV5-1 and J usage is TRBJ1-1, with a possible D match to TRBD1 (6 bases). V was cut by 4 bases and J by 1 base, with 11 bases left in between. The CDR3 consists of 14 residues. Germline assignment: CDR1 SGHRS and CDR2 YFSETQ. The CDR3 DNA follows: TGCGCCAGCAGCGTACCACAGGGGAACACTGAAGCTTTCTTT. This sequence encodes CASSVPQGNTEAFF.

This clonotype appeared a few times. V gene TRBV6-2 or TRBV6-3 combines with J gene TRBJ2-1; no clear D. The CDR3 extends over 14 amino acids. V dropped 6 bases and J dropped 11 bases, with 20 bases sitting between them. CDR1 is MNHEY and CDR2 is SVGEGT in the germline V gene. The CDR3 bases are TGTGCCAGCAGGCCGACTGGCCTTAATGAACAGCAGTTCTTC. This codes for CASRPTGLNEQQFF.

A few counts support this clonotype. The V call is TRBV24-1, the J call TRBJ2-1; possibly TRBD2 for D (7 bases). CDR1 and CDR2 (germline): KGHDR, SFDVKD. The V end was cut by 5 bases, the J end by 1 base, with 14 bases between. This CDR3 contains 16 residues. In DNA, the CDR3 is TGTGCCACCAGTGCGGGGGGCCTAAGGTCCTACAATGAGCAGTTCTTC. Protein sequence: CATSAGGLRSYNEQFF.

The chain has TRBV14 and TRBJ2-4; TRBD2 is a possible D gene (5 bases). Germline CDR1 and CDR2: SGHDN and FVKESK. V was clipped by 0 bases and J by 0 bases, with 12 bases between them. The length of the CDR3 is 17 residues. The CDR3 coding sequence is TGTGCCAGCAGCCAAGAGGATAAGCGGCTAGCCAAAAACATTCAGTACTTC. Translating it yields CASSQEDKRLAKNIQYF.

This clonotype was picked up a small number of times. The J gene is TRBJ2-2, the V gene TRBV7-8; D unresolved. V lost 6 bases to trimming and J lost 2 bases, with 16 bases between them. Germline CDR1 reads SGHVS; CDR2 reads FQNEAQ. The CDR3 has 16 residues. The CDR3 DNA reads TGTGCCAGCAGTTACCAGTCCCAGATTAACACCGGGGAGCTGTTTTTT. Translation: CASSYQSQINTGELFF.